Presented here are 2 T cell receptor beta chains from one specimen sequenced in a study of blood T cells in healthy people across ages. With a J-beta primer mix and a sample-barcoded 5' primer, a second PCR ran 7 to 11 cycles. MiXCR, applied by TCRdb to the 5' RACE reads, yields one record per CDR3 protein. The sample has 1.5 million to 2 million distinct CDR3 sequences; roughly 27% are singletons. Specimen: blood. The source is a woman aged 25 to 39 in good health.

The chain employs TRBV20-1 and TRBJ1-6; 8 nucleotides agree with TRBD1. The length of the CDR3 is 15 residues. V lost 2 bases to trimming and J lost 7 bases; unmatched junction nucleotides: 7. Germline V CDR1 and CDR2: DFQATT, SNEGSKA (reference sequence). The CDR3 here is CSARYPQGANSPLHF. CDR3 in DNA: TGCAGTGCTAGATATCCCCAGGGGGCGAATTCACCCCTCCACTTT.

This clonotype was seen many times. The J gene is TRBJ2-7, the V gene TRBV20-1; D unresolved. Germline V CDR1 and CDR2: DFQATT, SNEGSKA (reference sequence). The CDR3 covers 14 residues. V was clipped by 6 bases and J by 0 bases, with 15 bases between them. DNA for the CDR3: TGCAGTGCCCTGGGTGAGCTGAGCTCCTACGAGCAGTACTTC. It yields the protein CSALGELSSYEQYF.